The entry below describes one T cell receptor beta chain. The data were taken from a study of regulatory T cells in long-lasting Graves disease. Through Arm-PCR of CDR3 regions and iRepertoire HTBI primers, TCR beta libraries were built. TCRdb passed the multiplex PCR reads through MiXCR, listing each CDR3 protein once. Of 250,000 or so distinct CDR3 sequences in the sample, around 18% were seen once. CDR1 is MNHEY and CDR2 is SVGEGT in the germline V gene. The CDR3 contains 15 residues. V was pared by 2 bases and J by 6 bases, with 4 bases of the junction left unmatched. Time point reported: newly diagnosed GD, antithyroid drugs for less than 3 months. The TCR library was made from RNA extracted from PBMCs. A further study also used this sample, focusing on T cells in Graves' hyperthyroidism and ophthalmopathy. That source notes: Uncontrolled infection, other autoimmune disease, pregnancy or lactation barred patients from enrollment. HTBI primers were employed in a first-round RT-PCR of the TCR CDR3. Model-based prediction identified ophthalmopathy a median around 6.5 months prior to its onset.

The gene calls are TRBV6-2 or TRBV6-3 and TRBJ1-1; 12 nucleotides match TRBD1. This receptor was identified in a woman in her twenties or thirties with Graves disease. The sample was peripheral blood mononuclear cells (PBMCs), taken at new diagnosis, from a patient treated with antithyroid drugs. CDR3 region: CASSYVGTGGSEAFF. The CDR3 nucleotides read TGTGCCAGCAGTTACGTCGGGACAGGGGGCTCTGAAGCTTTCTTT.